This TCR beta chain was sequenced in a study of blood T cells in healthy people across ages. Turning to this clonotype: The antigen remains unidentified.

The donors, aged roughly 6 to 95, were healthy Caucasians from Russia. The CDR3 covers 13 residues. After removal of 4 bases from V and 12 bases from J, the junction contained 8 bases not matched to a gene. Germline values: CDR1 MDHEN, CDR2 SYDVKM. Findings and caveats of the study: Naive CD4+ cell counts and diversity both ran higher in long-lived than in aged donors.

PCR was performed a second time for roughly 6 to 12 cycles using a sample-barcoded 5' primer and a J-beta primer mix. A template-switch adaptor that had 12 random nucleotides put a tag on each cDNA molecule. TCRdb re-called the 5' RACE reads through MiXCR, storing one row per CDR3 protein. The data contain just over 1 million distinct CDR3 sequences, over 35% of them singletons. The sequence was obtained from a woman aged 60-70 years in good health. The specimen sequenced was blood. J is TRBJ1-2 and V is TRBV28, with 10 bases matching TRBD1. The CDR3 DNA follows: TGTGCCAGCAGTTCCGCCGGGACAGGGGCGCACACCTTC. This encodes CASSSAGTGAHTF.